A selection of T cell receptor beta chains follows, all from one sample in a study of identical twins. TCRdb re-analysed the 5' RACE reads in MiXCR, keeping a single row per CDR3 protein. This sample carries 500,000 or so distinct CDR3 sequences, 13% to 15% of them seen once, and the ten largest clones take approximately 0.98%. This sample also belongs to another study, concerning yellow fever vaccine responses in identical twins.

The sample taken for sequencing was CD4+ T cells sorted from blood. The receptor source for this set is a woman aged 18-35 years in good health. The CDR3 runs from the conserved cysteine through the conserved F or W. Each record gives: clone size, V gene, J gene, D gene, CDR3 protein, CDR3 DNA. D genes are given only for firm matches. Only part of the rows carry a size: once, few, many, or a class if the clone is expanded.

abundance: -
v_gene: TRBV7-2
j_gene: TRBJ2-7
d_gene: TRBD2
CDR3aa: CASSPRLAGDGEQYF
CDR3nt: TGTGCCAGCAGCCCAAGACTAGCGGGAGATGGCGAGCAGTACTTC

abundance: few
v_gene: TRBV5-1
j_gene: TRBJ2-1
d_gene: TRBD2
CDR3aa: CASRPGGGEQFF
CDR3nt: TGCGCCAGCAGACCGGGGGGGGGAGAGCAGTTCTTC

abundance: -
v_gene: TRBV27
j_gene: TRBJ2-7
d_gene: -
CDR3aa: CASSLKTPTYEQYF
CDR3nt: TGTGCCAGCAGTTTAAAGACCCCGACGTACGAGCAGTACTTC

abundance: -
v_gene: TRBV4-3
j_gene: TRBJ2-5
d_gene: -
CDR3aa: CASSHDRGAAETQYF
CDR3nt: TGCGCCAGCAGCCATGATAGGGGGGCCGCGGAGACCCAGTACTTC

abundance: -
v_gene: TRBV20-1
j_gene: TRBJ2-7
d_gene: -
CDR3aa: CSARSIRPDSYEQYF
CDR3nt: TGCAGTGCTAGATCAATCCGCCCGGACAGCTACGAGCAGTACTTC

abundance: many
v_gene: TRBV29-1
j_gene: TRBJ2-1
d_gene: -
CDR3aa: CSVARLSSYNEQFF
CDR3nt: TGCAGCGTTGCTCGGCTATCCTCCTACAATGAGCAGTTCTTC

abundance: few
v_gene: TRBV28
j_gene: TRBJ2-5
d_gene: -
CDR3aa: CASSAGIERTQYF
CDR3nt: TGTGCCAGTAGCGCCGGGATAGAAAGGACCCAGTACTTC

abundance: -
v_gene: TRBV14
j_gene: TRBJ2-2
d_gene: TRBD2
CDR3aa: CASSPILAGVRNTGELFF
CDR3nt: TGTGCCAGCAGCCCTATACTAGCGGGGGTCCGAAACACCGGGGAGCTGTTTTTT

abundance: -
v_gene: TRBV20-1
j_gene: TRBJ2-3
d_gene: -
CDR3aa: CSAVRGGDTQYF
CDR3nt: TGCAGTGCTGTAAGGGGGGGGGATACGCAGTATTTT

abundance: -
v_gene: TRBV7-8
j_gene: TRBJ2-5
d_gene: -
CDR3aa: CASISYRETQYF
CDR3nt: TGTGCCAGCATCTCTTACAGGGAGACCCAGTACTTC

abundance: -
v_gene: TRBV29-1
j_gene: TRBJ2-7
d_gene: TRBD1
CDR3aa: CSVEGSGQGNYEQYF
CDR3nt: TGCAGCGTTGAGGGATCGGGACAGGGGAACTACGAGCAGTACTTC

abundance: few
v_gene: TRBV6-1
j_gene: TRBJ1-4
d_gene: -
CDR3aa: CASSPRWTTNEKLFF
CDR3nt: TGTGCCAGCAGCCCACGGTGGACAACTAATGAAAAACTGTTTTTT

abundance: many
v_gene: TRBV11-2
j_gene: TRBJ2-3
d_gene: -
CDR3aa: CASSLYVGGTDTQYF
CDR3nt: TGTGCCAGCAGCTTATACGTCGGAGGCACAGATACGCAGTATTTT

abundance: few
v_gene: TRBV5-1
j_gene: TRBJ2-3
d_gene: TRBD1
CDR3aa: CASSLHGQGPSTDTQYF
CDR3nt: TGCGCCAGCAGCTTGCATGGACAGGGGCCTAGCACAGATACGCAGTATTTT

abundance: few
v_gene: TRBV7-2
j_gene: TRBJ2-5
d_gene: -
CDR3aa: CASSLNAGQETQYF
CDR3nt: TGTGCCAGCAGCTTAAACGCGGGCCAAGAGACCCAGTACTTC

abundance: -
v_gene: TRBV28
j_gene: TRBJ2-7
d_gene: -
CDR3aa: CASSVPGLPLSYEQYF
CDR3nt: TGTGCCAGCAGTGTCCCGGGACTTCCCTTATCCTACGAGCAGTACTTC

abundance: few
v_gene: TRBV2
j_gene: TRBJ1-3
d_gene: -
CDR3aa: CASSRNREDTIYF
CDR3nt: TGTGCCAGCAGCCGAAACAGGGAGGACACCATATATTTT

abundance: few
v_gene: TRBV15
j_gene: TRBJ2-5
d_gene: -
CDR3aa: CATSRVAGYETQYF
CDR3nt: TGTGCCACCAGCAGAGTGGCGGGGTACGAGACCCAGTACTTC

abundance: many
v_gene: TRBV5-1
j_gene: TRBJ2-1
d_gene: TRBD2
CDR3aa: CASSWTPGLAGGPYEQFF
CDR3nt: TGCGCCAGCAGCTGGACCCCGGGACTAGCGGGGGGGCCCTATGAGCAGTTCTTC

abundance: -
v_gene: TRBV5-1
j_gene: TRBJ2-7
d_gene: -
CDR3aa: CASSSTNEVGEQYF
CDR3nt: TGCGCCAGCAGCTCGACGAACGAGGTGGGCGAGCAGTACTTC

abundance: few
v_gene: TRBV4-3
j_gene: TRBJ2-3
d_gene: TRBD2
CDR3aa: CASSQTTSGRPDTQYF
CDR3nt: TGCGCCAGCAGCCAAACGACTAGCGGGAGGCCTGATACGCAGTATTTT